Sequencing of this TCR beta chain was carried out in a study of PD-L1 blockade in urothelial cancer. V was clipped by 0 bases and J by 7 bases, with 18 bases between them. The CDR3 extends over 16 amino acids. The germline V gene has CDR1 SGHAT and CDR2 FQNNGV. Study results and caveats: Blood clones associated with the tumor expanded more at 3 weeks in durable-benefit patients.

Concerning this clone: The antigen is unknown.

The table came from immunoSEQ multiplex PCR; TCRdb's copy has only in-frame clones and leaves some out. In the table there are more than 90,000 clones, 70% to 90% of which are singletons. Time point meaning: peripheral blood 6 weeks after treatment start. Sequences were derived from PBMCs, sampled around atezolizumab (anti-PD-L1) treatment. This TCR came from a man between 65 and 85 years old with urothelial cancer. This chain joins TRBV11-2 and TRBJ1-1, with D possibly matching TRBD1 (6 bases). The DNA of the CDR3 is TGTGCCAGCAGCTTAGATCCCCCCCCAGGGGCTTTTGAAGCTTTCTTT. Residues: CASSLDPPPGAFEAFF.